This T cell receptor (beta chain) was sequenced for a study of OX40 agonist ivuxolimab in advanced cancers. In the study overall: Patients in dose escalation had liver, melanoma, kidney or head and neck cancers. Regarding the study as a whole: Clonal expansion by week 6 occurred in CD4+ and CD8+ blood T cells (at 0.1 to 3.0 mg/kg). On average, CD8+ T cells had more expanded clones than CD4+.

TCRdb keeps only in-frame clones here, not all; method: immunoSEQ multiplex PCR. The sample yields 50,000 to 65,000 clones, about four fifths seen once. Of note for this clone: Its specificity is unknown.

Germline V CDR1 and CDR2: SGDLS, YYNGEE. V dropped 0 bases and J dropped 1 base, with 4 bases sitting between them. CDR3 size: 13 residues. The V and J genes are TRBV9 and TRBJ1-1, with D uncertain. The sequence was collected from an adult with an advanced solid tumor such as melanoma, head and neck, liver or kidney cancer. The sample was CD4+ or CD8+ T cells sorted from blood, taken in a trial of the OX40 agonist ivuxolimab. CDR3 sequence reads: CASSVAANTEAFF. CDR3 bases: TGTGCCAGCAGCGTAGCAGCGAACACTGAAGCTTTCTTT. Filled out from reference TRBV9 and TRBJ1-1, the complete variable domain reads DSGVTQTPKHLITATGQRVTLRCSPRSGDLSVYWYQQSLDQGLQFLIQYYNGEERAKGNILERFSAQQFPDLHSELNLSSLELGDSALYFCASSVAANTEAFFGQGTRLTVV.